This T cell receptor (beta chain) was identified during a study of OX40 agonist ivuxolimab in advanced cancers. V shed 4 bases, J shed 4 bases, and the junction held 14 bases outside the gene matches. Per germline, CDR1 SQVTM and CDR2 ANQGSEA. The CDR3 runs to 16 residues. Libraries were prepared by immunoSEQ multiplex PCR; TCRdb keeps only in-frame clonotypes and omits some of them. The sample contains 20,000 or so clones, 84% of which appear only once. J is TRBJ2-5 and V is TRBV29-1, with 8 bases matching TRBD2. Sequences were derived from CD4+ or CD8+ T cells sorted from blood, sampled in a trial of the OX40 agonist ivuxolimab. This sequence was found in an adult with an advanced solid tumor such as melanoma, head and neck, liver or kidney cancer. The CDR3 region is CSVGAGGGGLGETQYF. CDR3 sequence (DNA): TGCAGCGTTGGGGCAGGAGGCGGGGGGCTGGGAGAGACCCAGTACTTC.